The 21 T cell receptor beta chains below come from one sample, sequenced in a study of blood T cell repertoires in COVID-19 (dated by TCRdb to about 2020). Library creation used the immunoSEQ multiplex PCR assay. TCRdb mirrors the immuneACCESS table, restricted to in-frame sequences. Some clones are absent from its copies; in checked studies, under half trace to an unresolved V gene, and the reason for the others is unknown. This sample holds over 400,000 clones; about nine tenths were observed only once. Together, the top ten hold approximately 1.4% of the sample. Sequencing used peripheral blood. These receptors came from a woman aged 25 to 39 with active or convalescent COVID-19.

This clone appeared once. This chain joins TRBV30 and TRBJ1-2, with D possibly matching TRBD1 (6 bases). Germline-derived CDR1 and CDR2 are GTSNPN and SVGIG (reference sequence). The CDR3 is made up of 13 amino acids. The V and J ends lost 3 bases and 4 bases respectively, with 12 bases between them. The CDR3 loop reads CAWSPGHSYGYTF. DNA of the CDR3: TGTGCCTGGAGCCCGGGACACAGCTATGGCTACACCTTC.

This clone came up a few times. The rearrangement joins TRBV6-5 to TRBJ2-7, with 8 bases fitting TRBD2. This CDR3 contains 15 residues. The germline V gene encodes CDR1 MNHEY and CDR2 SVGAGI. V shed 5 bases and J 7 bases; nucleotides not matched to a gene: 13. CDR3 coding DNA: TGTGCCAGCAGTCTCGGGGGAGCGGGAGAGAGGGAGCAGTACTTC. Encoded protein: CASSLGGAGEREQYF.

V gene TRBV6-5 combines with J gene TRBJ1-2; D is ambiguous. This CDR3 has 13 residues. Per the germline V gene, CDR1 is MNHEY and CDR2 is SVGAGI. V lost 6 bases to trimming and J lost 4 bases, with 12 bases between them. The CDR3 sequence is CASRSTVTYGYTF. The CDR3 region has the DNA TGTGCCAGCAGATCAACAGTTACCTATGGCTACACCTTC.

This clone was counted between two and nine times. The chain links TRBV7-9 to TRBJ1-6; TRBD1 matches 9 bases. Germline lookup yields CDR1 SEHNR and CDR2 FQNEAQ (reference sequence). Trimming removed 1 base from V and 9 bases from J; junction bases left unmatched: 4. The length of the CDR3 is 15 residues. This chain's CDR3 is CASSLGTGDFSPLHF. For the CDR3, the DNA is TGTGCCAGCAGCTTAGGGACAGGGGATTTTTCACCCCTCCACTTT.

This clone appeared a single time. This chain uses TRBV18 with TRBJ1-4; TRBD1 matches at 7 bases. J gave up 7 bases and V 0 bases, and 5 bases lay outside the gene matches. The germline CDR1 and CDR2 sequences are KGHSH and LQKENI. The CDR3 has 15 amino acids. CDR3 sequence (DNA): TGTGCCAGCTCACCACCGGGACAGTCTGGTGAAAAACTGTTTTTT. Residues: CASSPPGQSGEKLFF. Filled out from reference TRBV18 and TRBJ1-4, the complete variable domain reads NAGVMQNPRHLVRRRGQEARLRCSPMKGHSHVYWYRQLPEEGLKFMVYLQKENIIDESGMPKERFSAEFPKEGPSILRIQQVVRGDSAAYFCASSPPGQSGEKLFFGSGTQLSVL.

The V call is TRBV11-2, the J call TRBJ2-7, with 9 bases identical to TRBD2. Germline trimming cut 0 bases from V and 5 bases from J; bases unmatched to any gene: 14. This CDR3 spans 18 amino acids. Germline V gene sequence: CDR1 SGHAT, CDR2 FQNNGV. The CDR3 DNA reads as TGTGCCAGCAGCTTAGATGGGCTAGCGGGGTATCGGCGCCACGAGCAGTACTTC. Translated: CASSLDGLAGYRRHEQYF.

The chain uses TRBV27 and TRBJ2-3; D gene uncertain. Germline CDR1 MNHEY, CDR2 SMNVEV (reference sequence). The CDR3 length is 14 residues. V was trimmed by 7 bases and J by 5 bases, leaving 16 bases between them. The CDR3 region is CASKDGGVEDTQYF. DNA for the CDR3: TGTGCCAGCAAGGATGGCGGCGTCGAAGATACGCAGTATTTT.

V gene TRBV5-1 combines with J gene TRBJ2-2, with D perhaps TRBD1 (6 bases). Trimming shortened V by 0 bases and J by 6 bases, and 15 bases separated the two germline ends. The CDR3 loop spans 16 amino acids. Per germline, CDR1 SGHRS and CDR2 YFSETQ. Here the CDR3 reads CASSLGSVGAPGELFF. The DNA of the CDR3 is TGCGCCAGCAGCTTGGGGTCGGTGGGGGCCCCCGGGGAGCTGTTTTTT. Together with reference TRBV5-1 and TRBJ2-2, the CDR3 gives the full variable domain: KAGVTQTPRYLIKTRGQQVTLSCSPISGHRSVSWYQQTPGQGLQFLFEYFSETQRNKGNFPGRFSGRQFSNSRSEMNVSTLELGDSALYLCASSLGSVGAPGELFFGEGSRLTVL.

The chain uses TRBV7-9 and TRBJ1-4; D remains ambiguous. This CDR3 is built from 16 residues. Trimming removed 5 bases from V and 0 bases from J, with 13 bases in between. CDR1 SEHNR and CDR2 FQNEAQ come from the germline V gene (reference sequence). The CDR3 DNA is TGTGCCAGCAGCCCCCTGCTATATGCAACTAATGAAAAACTGTTTTTT. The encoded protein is CASSPLLYATNEKLFF. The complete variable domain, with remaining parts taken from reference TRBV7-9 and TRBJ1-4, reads DTGVSQNPRHKITKRGQNVTFRCDPISEHNRLYWYRQTLGQGPEFLTYFQNEAQLEKSRLLSDRFSAERPKGSFSTLEIQRTEQGDSAMYLCASSPLLYATNEKLFFGSGTQLSVL.

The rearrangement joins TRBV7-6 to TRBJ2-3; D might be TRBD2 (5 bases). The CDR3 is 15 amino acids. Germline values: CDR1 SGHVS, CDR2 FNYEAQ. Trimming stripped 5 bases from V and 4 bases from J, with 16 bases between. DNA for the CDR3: TGTGCCAGCAGCCGCTCTGCGGGTGTCGCAGATACGCAGTATTTT. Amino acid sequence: CASSRSAGVADTQYF. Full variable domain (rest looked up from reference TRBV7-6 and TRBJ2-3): GAGVSQSPRYKVTKRGQDVALRCDPISGHVSLYWYRQALGQGPEFLTYFNYEAQQDKSGLPNDRFSAERPEGSISTLTIQRTEQRDSAMYRCASSRSAGVADTQYFGPGTRLTVL.

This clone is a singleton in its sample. CDR3 amino acids: CASSSQGGGTGRYEQYF. In nucleotides, the CDR3 is TGCGCCAGCAGCTCCCAAGGCGGAGGGACAGGGCGCTACGAGCAGTACTTC. The chain employs TRBV5-1 and TRBJ2-7; 9 nucleotides align to TRBD1. V lost 3 bases and J lost 3; bases outside the gene matches: 13. The germline gives CDR1 SGHRS, CDR2 YFSETQ. This CDR3 is built from 17 residues.

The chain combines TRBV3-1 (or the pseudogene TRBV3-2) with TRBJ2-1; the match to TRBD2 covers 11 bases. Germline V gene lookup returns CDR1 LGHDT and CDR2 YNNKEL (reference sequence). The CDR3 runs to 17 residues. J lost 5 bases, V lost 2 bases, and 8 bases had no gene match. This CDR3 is CASSQSLTSGSDNEQFF. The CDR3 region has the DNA TGTGCCAGCAGCCAATCTCTTACTAGCGGGAGCGACAATGAGCAGTTCTTC.

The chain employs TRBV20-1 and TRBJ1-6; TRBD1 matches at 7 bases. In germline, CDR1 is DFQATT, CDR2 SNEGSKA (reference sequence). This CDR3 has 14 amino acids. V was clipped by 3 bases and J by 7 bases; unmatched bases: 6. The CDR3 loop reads CSASGGTANSPLHF. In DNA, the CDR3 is TGCAGTGCTAGTGGCGGGACAGCCAATTCACCCCTCCACTTT.

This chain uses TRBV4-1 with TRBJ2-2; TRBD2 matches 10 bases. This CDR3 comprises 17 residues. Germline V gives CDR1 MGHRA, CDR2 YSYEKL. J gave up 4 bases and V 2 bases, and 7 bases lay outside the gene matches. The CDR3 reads CASSQKGSGGGTGELFF. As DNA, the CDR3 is TGCGCCAGCAGCCAAAAAGGGAGCGGGGGGGGCACCGGGGAGCTGTTTTTT.

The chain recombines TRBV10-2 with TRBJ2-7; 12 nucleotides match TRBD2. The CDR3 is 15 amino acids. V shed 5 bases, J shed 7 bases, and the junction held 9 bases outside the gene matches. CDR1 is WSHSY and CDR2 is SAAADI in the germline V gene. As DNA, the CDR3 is TGCGCCAGCAGTTCCGCCACCGGGACTAGCGGGGAGCAGTACTTC. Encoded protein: CASSSATGTSGEQYF.

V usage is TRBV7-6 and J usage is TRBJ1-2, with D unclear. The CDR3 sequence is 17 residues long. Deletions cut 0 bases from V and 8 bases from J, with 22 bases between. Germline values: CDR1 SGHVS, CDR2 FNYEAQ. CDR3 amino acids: CASSLASSVTPGGGYTF. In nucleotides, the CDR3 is TGTGCCAGCAGCTTAGCCTCTTCTGTTACCCCAGGAGGCGGCTACACCTTC.

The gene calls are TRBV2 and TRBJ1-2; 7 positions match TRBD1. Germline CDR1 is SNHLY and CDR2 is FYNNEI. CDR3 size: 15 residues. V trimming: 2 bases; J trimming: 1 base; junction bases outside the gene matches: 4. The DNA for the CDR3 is TGTGCCAGCAGTGAACCCCGGGACAGTAACTATGGCTACACCTTC. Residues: CASSEPRDSNYGYTF.

The chain's CDR3 is CASRTSGGYNEQFF. The CDR3, as DNA: TGTGCCAGCAGGACTAGCGGGGGGTACAATGAGCAGTTCTTC. The chain is built from TRBV7-2 and TRBJ2-1; 13 bases are shared with TRBD2. Germline V gene data show CDR1 as SGHTA and CDR2 as FQGNSA. This CDR3 has 14 residues. V shed 6 bases and J 4 bases; nucleotides not matched to a gene: 0.

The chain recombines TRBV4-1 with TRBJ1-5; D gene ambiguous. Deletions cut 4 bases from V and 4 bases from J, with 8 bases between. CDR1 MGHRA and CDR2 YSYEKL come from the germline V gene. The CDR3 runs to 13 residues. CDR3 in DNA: TGCGCCAGCAGCCCAAGCTGGAATCAGCCCCAGCATTTT. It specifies CASSPSWNQPQHF.

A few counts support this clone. The CDR3 DNA is TGTGCCAGTAAAGAATCAGGGTTGTTCGAAAAACTGTTTTTT. The encoded protein is CASKESGLFEKLFF. This chain uses TRBV19 with TRBJ1-4; the D gene is possibly TRBD1 (5 bases). Trimming cost V 7 bases and J 8 bases, with 17 bases left between them. Germline-derived CDR1 and CDR2 are LNHDA and SQIVND (reference sequence). This CDR3 has 14 residues. Together with reference TRBV19 and TRBJ1-4, the CDR3 gives the full variable domain: DGGITQSPKYLFRKEGQNVTLSCEQNLNHDAMYWYRQDPGQGLRLIYYSQIVNDFQKGDIAEGYSVSREKKESFPLTVTSAQKNPTAFYLCASKESGLFEKLFFGSGTQLSVL.

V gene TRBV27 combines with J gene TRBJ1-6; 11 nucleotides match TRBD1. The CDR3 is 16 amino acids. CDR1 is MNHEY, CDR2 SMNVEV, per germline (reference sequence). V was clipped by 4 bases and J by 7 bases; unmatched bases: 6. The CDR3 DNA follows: TGTGCCAGCAGTTGGACAGGGGGCTCGTCGAATTCACCCCTCCACTTT. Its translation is CASSWTGGSSNSPLHF.